This paragraph reports one T cell receptor beta chain. No antigen is known for it. This table comes from immunoSEQ multiplex PCR, and its TCRdb copy is limited to in-frame clones, with some not included. The sample consists of tens of thousands of clones, 80% of them appearing once. The entry originates in a study of a mutant IDH1 vaccine in newly diagnosed glioma. CDR3 size: 14 residues. Germline CDR1 LGHNA, CDR2 YSLEER. Unmatched junction bases numbered 6, after V lost 3 bases and J lost 9 bases. Sample time point: week 11, during vaccination. With topical imiquimod, each dose of the vaccine consisted of 300 ug of mutant IDH1 20-mer peptide.

This material consisted of PBMCs, taken from a glioma patient whose treatment included an IDH1 peptide vaccine. The chain has TRBV4-3 and TRBJ2-1, with 9 bases lining up with TRBD1. This TCR was sampled from a man aged 50-59 years with glioma. The CDR3 DNA reads as TGCGCCAGCAGCCAGGACAGGGGTTTCGGTGAGCAGTTCTTC. Protein sequence: CASSQDRGFGEQFF.